This note documents a single T cell receptor (beta chain) sequence. It has no known antigen specificity. No quality values exist for individual bases; no much larger clone is one base distant. This sample was taken from a study of human T cells and chemical hapten exposure (dated by TCRdb to 2020 to 2023). With respect to the entire study: For sensitization, 2% DPC in acetone was applied to a roughly 2 cm by roughly 2 cm area of upper inner arm skin. Libraries were pooled for sequencing, and per-sample TCR yields varied mainly because of small differences in library volumes within the pool. Blood samples were taken from patients before sensitization (week 0) and at 2, 6 and about 24 weeks after DPC sensitization. The mostly female patient cohort included alopecia areata with under or over 50% scalp involvement, alopecia totalis and alopecia universalis. This study followed changes in the peripheral blood TCR repertoire in vivo during primary and secondary sensitization of alopecia patients to the hapten diphenylcyclopropenone (DPC). Weekly therapeutic DPC doses were additionally applied to the scalp of patients throughout the roughly 25-week study period. Blood for TCR sequencing was provided by twenty-nine alopecia patients at one to four time points (pre-sensitization, 2, 6 and 24 weeks). Patch tests used Finn chambers with 0.01% DPC on the upper back, scored after 6 days by International Contact Dermatitis Research Group standards.

To prepare the library, RACE was applied. TCRdb shows the sequencer as NextSeq 500. During library preparation, unique molecular identifiers were attached to individual cDNA molecules so that TCRs could be counted in a quantitative, reproducible way. For every blood RNA sample, sequencing covered both the TCR alpha and TCR beta chains. The paper's processing steps were these. Samples had a median of about 96,000 TCRs, with a range from 23,224 to 690,600. V, J and CDR3 annotation of the TCR reads was performed with the Decombinator software suite. For the PS versus PT1 abundance plots, all samples were subsampled to the same number of TCRs (28,000). TCRs were defined as expanded if absent before sensitization and observed at least eight times at the 2-week time point. The raw public data were reprocessed by TCRdb itself: fastp quality trimming at Q25, MiXCR clonotype calling, in-frame beta chains only. Rows are unified per CDR3 protein, each entry keeping the most common DNA and genes. The authors' filters were not applied to this entry. The sample contains under 200,000 distinct CDR3 sequences, around a quarter of them found a single time. The biggest ten clones account for around 2.3% of the sample.

From the germline V gene, CDR1 is KGHDR and CDR2 is SFDVKD. Reading from cysteine to phenylalanine, the CDR3 counts 18 amino acids. The entry retains the CDR3 DNA only, 54 bases that are in frame from base 1. Trimming takes 1 base from V and 1 base from J, and the germline ends sit 17 bases apart. This sample's time point label indicates: patch test 3, about 24 weeks after DPC sensitization. Read against the paper, the sample's treatment or condition label means: therapeutic diphenylcyclopropenone sensitization with weekly scalp DPC. At each patch-test visit, blood was drawn before the patch test was applied. Patients were considered eligible if aged 18 to 70, diagnosed with alopecia and deemed suitable for DPC therapy, and patients were excluded if pregnant. Total RNA was isolated from unfractionated whole blood collected in Tempus Blood RNA tubes. Points the paper makes about the study in general: All patients had alopecia, a presumed autoimmune disease, so their immune response might differ from that of healthy individuals. Repeated subsampling changed both the strength of the expansion versus patch-test correlation and the threshold at which that correlation became significant. A positive correlation was found between the number of PT1 expanded TCRs and patch test score, with significance reached at thresholds 8, 16 and 32 but not 4. DPC sensitization did not change how many TCRs were above 1 in 1000 frequency, and no evidence was found of alterations in global repertoire structure. Compared with pre-sensitization or healthy control sets, expanded TCRs formed significantly more large CDR3 similarity clusters, which is consistent with antigen-driven responses.

This clonotype was sampled from a woman aged 18-29 years with alopecia areata. Some clones in this sample may be carry-over from other donors' samples. Recombination joined TRBV24-1 with TRBJ2-3; the D region possibly corresponds to TRBD1 (6 bases align). The sample consisted of whole blood, taken in connection with sensitization to the hapten diphenylcyclopropenone (DPC). The CDR3 protein: CATSDLPTGQGRTDTQYF. Read as DNA, the sequence is TGTGCCACCAGTGATTTACCGACGGGGCAGGGGCGCACAGATACGCAGTATTTT.